This T cell receptor (beta chain) came from a study of cytomegalovirus exposure and HLA in healthy donors. Points on this clone: Its antigen remains unidentified.

The CDR3 spans 14 residues. After removal of 4 bases from V and 3 bases from J, the junction contained 1 base not matched to a gene. CDR1 and CDR2 from the germline V gene are SNHLY and FYNNEI. The study's findings and limits: Published work reported that the classifier diagnosed cytomegalovirus status with high specificity and sensitivity. In a later analysis, an Asian-associated ancestry cluster reportedly showed fewer N-insertions than the roughly 730-donor mean. Researchers counted 164 TCR beta chains as cytomegalovirus-associated.

Vbeta (60) and Jbeta (13) primers were used in the PCR. The method was immunoSEQ multiplex PCR; TCRdb's version includes in-frame clones alone and lacks a portion of them. The sample records more than 100,000 clones, around 80% being singletons. Those who donated were healthy bone marrow donors. The receptor was derived from a man between 45 and 60 years old in good health and CMV-seronegative. The chain has TRBV2 and TRBJ1-5; TRBD1 matches 9 bases. The sample taken for sequencing was PBMCs. The CDR3 is CASSGDRVNQPQHF. Here the CDR3 DNA reads TGTGCCAGCAGTGGGGACAGGGTCAATCAGCCCCAGCATTTT.